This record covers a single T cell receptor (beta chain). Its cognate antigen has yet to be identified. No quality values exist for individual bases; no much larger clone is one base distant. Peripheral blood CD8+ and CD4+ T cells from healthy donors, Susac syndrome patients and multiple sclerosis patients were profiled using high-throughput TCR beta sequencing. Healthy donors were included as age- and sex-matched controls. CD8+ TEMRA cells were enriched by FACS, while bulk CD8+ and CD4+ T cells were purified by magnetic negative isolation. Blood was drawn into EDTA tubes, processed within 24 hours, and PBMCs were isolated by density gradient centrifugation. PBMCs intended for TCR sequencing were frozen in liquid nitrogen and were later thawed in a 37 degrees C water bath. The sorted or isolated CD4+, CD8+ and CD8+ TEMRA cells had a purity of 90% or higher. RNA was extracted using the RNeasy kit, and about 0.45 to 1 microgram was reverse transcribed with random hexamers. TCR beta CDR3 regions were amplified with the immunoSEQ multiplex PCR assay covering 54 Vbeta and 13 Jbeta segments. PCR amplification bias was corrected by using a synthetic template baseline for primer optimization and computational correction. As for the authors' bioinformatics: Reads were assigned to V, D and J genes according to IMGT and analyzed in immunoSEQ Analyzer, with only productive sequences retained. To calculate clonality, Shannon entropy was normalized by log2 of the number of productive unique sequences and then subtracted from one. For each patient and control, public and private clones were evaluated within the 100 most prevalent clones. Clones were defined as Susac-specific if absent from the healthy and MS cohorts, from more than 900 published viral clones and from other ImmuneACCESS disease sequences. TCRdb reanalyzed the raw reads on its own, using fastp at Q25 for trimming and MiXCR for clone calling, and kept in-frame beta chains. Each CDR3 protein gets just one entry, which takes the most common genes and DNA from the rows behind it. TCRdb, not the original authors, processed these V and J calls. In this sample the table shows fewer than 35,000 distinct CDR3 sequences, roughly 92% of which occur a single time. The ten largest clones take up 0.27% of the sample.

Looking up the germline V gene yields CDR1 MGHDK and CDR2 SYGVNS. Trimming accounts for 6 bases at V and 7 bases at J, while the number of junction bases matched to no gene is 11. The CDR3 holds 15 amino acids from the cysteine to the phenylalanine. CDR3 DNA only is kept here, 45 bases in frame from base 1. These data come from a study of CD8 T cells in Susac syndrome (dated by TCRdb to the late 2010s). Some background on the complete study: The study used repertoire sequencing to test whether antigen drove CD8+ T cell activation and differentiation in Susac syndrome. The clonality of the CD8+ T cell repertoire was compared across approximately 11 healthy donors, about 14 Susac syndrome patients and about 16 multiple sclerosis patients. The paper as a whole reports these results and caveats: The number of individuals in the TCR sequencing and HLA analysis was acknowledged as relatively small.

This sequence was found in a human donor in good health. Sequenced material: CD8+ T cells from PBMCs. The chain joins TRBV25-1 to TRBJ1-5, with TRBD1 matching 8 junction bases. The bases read TGTGCCAGCAGGAAAAAGGACAGGGAGGACCAGCCCCAGCATTTT. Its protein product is CASRKKDREDQPQHF.